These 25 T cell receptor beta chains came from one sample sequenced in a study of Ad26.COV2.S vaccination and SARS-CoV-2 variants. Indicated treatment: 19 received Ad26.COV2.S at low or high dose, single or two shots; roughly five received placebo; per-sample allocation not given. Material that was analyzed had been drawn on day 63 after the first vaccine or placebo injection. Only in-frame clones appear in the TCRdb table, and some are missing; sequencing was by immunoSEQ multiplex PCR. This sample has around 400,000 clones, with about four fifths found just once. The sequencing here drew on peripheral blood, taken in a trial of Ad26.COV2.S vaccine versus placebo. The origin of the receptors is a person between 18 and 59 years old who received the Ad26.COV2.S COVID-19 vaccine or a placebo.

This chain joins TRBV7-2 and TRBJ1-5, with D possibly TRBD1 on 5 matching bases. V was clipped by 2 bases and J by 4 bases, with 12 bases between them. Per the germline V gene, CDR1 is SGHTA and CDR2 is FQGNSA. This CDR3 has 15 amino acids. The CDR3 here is CASSLLIGGNQPQHF. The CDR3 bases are TGTGCCAGCAGCTTATTGATCGGGGGAAATCAGCCCCAGCATTTT. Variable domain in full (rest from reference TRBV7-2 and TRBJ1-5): GAGVSQSPSNKVTEKGKDVELRCDPISGHTALYWYRQSLGQGLEFLIYFQGNSAPDKSGLPSDRFSAERTGGSVSTLTIQRTQQEDSAVYLCASSLLIGGNQPQHFGDGTRLSIL.

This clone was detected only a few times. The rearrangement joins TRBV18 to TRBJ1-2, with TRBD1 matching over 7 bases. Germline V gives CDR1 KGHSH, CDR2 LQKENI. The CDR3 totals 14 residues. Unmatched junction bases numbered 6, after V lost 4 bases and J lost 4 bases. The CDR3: CASSLGQALYGYTF. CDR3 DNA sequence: TGTGCCAGCTCACTCGGACAGGCGCTCTATGGCTACACCTTC.

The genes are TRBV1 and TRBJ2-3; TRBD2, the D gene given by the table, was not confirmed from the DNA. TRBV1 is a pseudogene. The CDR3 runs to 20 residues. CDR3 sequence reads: CTSSHEELAGPYSKVDTQYF. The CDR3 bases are TGCACCAGCAGCCACGAAGAACTAGCGGGGCCCTATAGTAAGGTTGATACGCAGTATTTT.

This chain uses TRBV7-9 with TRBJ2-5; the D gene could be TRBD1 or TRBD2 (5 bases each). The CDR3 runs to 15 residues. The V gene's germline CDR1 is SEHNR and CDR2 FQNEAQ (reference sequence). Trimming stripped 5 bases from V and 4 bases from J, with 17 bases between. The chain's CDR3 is CASSPESQGRETQYF. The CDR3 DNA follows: TGTGCCAGCAGCCCCGAATCCCAGGGACGAGAGACCCAGTACTTC.

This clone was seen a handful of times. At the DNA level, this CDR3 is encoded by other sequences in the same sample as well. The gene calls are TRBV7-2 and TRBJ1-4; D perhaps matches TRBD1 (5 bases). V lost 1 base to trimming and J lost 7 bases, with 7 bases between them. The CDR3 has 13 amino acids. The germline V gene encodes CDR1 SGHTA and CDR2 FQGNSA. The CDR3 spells CASSLGGGEKLFF. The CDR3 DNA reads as TGTGCCAGCAGCTTAGGGGGGGGTGAAAAACTGTTTTTT.

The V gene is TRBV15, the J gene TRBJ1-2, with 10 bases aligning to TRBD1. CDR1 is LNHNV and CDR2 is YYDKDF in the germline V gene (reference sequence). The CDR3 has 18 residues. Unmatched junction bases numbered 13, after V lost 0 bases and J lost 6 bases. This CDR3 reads CATSREGLGRQGAHGYTF. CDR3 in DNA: TGTGCCACCAGCAGAGAAGGTCTGGGGAGACAGGGGGCTCATGGCTACACCTTC.

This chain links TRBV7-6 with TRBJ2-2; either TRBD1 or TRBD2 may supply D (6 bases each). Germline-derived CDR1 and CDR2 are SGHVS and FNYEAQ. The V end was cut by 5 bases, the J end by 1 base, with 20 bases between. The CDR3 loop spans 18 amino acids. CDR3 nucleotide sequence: TGTGCCAGCAGCCGAAGGGGGTCCGGGGGCCGGAACACCGGGGAGCTGTTTTTT. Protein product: CASSRRGSGGRNTGELFF. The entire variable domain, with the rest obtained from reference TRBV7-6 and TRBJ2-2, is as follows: GAGVSQSPRYKVTKRGQDVALRCDPISGHVSLYWYRQALGQGPEFLTYFNYEAQQDKSGLPNDRFSAERPEGSISTLTIQRTEQRDSAMYRCASSRRGSGGRNTGELFFGEGSRLTVL.

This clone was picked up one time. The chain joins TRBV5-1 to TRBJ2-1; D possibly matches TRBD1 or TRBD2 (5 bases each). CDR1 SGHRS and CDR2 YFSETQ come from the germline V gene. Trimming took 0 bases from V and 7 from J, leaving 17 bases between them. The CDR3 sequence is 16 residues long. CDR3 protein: CASSLAGTTVLNEQFF. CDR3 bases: TGCGCCAGCAGCTTGGCGGGGACCACCGTATTGAATGAGCAGTTCTTC.

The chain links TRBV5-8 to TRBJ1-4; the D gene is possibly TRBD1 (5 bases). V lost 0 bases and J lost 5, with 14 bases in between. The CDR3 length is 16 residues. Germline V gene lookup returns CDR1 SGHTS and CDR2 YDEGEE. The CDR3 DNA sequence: TGTGCCAGCAGCTTGGCCAAAGGGGCCTCAAATGAAAAACTGTTTTTT. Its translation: CASSLAKGASNEKLFF.

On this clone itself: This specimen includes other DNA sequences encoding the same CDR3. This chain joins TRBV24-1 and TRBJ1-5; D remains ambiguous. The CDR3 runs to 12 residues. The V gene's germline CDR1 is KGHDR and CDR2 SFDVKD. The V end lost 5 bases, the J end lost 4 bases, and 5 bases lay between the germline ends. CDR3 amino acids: CATSAPNQPQHF. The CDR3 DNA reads TGTGCCACCAGTGCACCTAATCAGCCCCAGCATTTT.

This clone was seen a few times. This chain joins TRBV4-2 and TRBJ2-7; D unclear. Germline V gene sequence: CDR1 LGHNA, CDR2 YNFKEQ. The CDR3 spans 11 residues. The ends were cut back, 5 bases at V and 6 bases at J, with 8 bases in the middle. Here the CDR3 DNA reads TGTGCCAGCAGCAGCCGGAGCGAGCAGTACTTC. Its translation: CASSSRSEQYF.

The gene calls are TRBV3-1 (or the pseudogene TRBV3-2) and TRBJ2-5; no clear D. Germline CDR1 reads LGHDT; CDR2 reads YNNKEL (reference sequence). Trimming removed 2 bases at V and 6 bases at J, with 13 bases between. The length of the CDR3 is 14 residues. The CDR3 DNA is TGTGCCAGCAGCCAAACTTCGAAAGGGCAGACCCAGTACTTC. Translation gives CASSQTSKGQTQYF.

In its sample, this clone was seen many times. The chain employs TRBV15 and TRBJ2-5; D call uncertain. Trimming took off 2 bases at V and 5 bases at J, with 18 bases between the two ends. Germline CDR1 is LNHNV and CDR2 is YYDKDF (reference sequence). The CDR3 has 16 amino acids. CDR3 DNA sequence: TGTGCCACCAGCAGACCCGAGGACCGCGACGTCGAGACCCAGTACTTC. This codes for CATSRPEDRDVETQYF.

In DNA, the CDR3 is TGTGCCTGGAGCAAGGAACAGACGGGGACAGATACGCAGTATTTT. This codes for CAWSKEQTGTDTQYF. The chain combines TRBV30 with TRBJ2-3, with D maybe TRBD2 (5 bases). Germline V CDR1 and CDR2: GTSNPN, SVGIG (reference sequence). V gave up 3 bases and J gave up 3 bases, with 16 bases separating them. The length of the CDR3 is 15 residues.

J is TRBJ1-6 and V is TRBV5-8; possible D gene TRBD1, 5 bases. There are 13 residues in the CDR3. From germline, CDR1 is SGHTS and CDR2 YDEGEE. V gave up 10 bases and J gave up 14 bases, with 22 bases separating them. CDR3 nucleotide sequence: TGTGCCGTAAATCGGGACCGAACTCAAGCCCTCCACTTT. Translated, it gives CAVNRDRTQALHF.

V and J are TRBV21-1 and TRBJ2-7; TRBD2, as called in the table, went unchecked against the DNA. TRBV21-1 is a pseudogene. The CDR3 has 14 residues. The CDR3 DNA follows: TGTGCCAGCAGCAAAGTACGGGAGACGTACGAGCAGTACTTC. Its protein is CASSKVRETYEQYF.

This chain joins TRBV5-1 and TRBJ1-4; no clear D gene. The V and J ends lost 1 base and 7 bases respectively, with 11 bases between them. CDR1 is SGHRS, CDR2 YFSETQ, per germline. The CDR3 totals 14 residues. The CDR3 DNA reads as TGCGCCAGCAGCTTGAGCGCCGCGGGTGAAAAACTGTTTTTT. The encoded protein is CASSLSAAGEKLFF.

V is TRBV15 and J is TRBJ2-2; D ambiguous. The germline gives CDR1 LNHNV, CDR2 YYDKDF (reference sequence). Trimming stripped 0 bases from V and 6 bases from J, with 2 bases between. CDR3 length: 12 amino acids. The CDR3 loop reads CATSRDPGELFF. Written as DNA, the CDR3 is TGTGCCACCAGCAGAGACCCCGGGGAGCTGTTTTTT.

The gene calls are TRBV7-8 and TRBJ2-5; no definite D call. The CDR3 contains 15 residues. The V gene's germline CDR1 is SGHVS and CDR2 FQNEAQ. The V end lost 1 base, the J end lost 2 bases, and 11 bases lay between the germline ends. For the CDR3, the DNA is TGTGCCAGCAGCTTAGAATTCGGAGTTCAAGAGACCCAGTACTTC. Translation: CASSLEFGVQETQYF.

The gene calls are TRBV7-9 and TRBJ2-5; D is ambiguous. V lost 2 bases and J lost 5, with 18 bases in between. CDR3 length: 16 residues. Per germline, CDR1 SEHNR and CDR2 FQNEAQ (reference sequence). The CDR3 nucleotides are TGTGCCAGCAGCTTACTCGGCTTGCTTGTCGGGGAGACCCAGTACTTC. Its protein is CASSLLGLLVGETQYF. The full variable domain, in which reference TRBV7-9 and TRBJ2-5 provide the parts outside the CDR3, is DTGVSQNPRHKITKRGQNVTFRCDPISEHNRLYWYRQTLGQGPEFLTYFQNEAQLEKSRLLSDRFSAERPKGSFSTLEIQRTEQGDSAMYLCASSLLGLLVGETQYFGPGTRLLVL.

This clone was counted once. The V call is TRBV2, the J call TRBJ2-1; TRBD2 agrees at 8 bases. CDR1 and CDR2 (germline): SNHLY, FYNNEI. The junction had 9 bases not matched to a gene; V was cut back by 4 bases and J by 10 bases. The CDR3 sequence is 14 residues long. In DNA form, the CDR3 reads TGTGCCAGCAGTGCGGAGGTAGCGGGGAACGAGCAGTTCTTC. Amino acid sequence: CASSAEVAGNEQFF.

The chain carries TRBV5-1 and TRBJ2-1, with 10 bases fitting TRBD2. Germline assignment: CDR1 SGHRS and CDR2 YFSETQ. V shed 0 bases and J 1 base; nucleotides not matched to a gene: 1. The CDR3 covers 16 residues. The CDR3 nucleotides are TGCGCCAGCAGCTTGGGGACTAGCGGTTCCTACAATGAGCAGTTCTTC. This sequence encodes CASSLGTSGSYNEQFF.

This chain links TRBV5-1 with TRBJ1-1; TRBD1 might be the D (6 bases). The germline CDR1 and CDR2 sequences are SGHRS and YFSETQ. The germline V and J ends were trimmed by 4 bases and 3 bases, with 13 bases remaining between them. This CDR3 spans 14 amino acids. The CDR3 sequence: CASSPTTGDTEAFF. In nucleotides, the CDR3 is TGCGCCAGCAGCCCAACGACAGGTGACACTGAAGCTTTCTTT.

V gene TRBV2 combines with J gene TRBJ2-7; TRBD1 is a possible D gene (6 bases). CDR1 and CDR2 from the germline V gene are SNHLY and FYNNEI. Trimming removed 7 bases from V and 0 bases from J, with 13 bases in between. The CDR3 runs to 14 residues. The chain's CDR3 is CASTSQGNSYEQYF. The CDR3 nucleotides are TGTGCCAGCACCTCACAGGGAAACTCCTACGAGCAGTACTTC.

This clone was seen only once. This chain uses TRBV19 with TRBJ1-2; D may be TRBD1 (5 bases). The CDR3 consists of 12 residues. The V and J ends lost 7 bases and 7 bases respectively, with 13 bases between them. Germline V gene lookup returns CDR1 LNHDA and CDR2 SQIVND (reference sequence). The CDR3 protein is CASTPGPVGYTF. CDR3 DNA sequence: TGTGCCAGTACCCCGGGGCCGGTTGGCTACACCTTC.